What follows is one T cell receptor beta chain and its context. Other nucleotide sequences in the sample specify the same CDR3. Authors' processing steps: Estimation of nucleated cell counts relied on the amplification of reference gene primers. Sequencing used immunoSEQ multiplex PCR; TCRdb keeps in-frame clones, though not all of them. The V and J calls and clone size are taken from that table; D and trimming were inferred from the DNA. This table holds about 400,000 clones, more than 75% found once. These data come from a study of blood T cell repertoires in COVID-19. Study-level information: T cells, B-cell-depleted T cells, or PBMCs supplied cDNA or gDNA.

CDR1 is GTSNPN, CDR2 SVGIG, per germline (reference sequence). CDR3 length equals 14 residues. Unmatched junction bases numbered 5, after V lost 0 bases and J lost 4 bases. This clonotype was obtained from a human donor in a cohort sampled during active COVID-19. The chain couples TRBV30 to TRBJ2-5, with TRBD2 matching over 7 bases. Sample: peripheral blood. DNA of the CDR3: TGTGCCTGGAGTGTGTCTAGCGGAGGAGAGACCCAGTACTTC. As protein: CAWSVSSGGETQYF.